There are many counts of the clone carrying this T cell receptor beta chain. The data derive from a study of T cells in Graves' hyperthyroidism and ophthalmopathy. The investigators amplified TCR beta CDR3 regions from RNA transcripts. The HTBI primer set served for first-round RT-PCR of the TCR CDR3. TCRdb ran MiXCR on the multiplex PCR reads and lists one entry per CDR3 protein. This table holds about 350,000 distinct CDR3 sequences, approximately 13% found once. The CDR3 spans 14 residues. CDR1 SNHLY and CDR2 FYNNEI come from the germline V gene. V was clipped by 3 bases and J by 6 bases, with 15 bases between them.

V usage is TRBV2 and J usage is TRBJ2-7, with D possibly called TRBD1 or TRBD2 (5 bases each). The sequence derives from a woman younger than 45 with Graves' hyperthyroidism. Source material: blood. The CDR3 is CASSDISGTSEQYF. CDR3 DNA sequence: TGTGCCAGCAGTGATATTTCAGGGACCAGCGAGCAGTACTTC.